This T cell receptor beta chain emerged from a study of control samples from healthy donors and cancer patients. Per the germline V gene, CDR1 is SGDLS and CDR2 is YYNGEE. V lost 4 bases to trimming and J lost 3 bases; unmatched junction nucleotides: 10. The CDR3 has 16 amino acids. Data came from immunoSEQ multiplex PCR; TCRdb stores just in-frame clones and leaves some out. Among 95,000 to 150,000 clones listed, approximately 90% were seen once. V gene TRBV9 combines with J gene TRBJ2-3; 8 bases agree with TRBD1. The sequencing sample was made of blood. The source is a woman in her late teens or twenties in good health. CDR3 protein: CASSPRDRGLTDTQYF. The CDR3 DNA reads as TGTGCCAGCAGCCCCCGAGACAGGGGTCTTACAGATACGCAGTATTTT.